A selection of T cell receptor beta chains follows, all from one sample in a study of response to subunit inactivated influenza vaccine. TCRdb processed the RT-PCR reads anew with MiXCR; each CDR3 protein has one entry. The table includes about 500,000 distinct CDR3 sequences, 15% to 20% detected once. The material was CD4+ T cells sorted from PBMCs, obtained around 2 years after vaccination. The receptor source for this set is a man between 50 and 70 years old who received an inactivated influenza vaccine. CDR3s include the opening cysteine and the closing phenylalanine or tryptophan. The D gene is left open where the match is weak.

D gene	V gene	CDR3 protein
TRBD1	TRBV7-9	CASSFWTGEYNEQFF
TRBD1	TRBV2	CASSDLGQAARRNTIYF
-	TRBV4-1	CASSPDRLYEQYF
-	TRBV9	CASSVERGETYEQFF
-	TRBV25-1	CASTGVGTEAFF
TRBD2	TRBV4-2	CASSQGELAASYNEQFF
TRBD2	TRBV28	CASRGRRGGHRDRTDTQYF
-	TRBV11-2	CASSLSLSGTDTQYF
TRBD2	TRBV5-6	CASIHSGLAGGQETQYF
-	TRBV10-1	CASSEGRLSSGNTIYF
TRBD1	TRBV7-2	CASSLGNRGPGNF
TRBD1	TRBV20-1	CSASGTANTEAFF
-	TRBV5-1	CASSLGDTRSYNEQFF
-	TRBV9	CASSASVGNQPQHF
TRBD2	TRBV24-1	CATSDGLAGGHEQYF
TRBD1	TRBV12-3/TRBV12-4	CASSQTGVSTDTQYF